The next 11 T cell receptor beta chains were all read from a single sample in a study of blood T cell repertoires in COVID-19. Clones were read by immunoSEQ multiplex PCR, and TCRdb kept only the in-frame ones, dropping some. The data show tens of thousands of clones, 81% seen once. The sample comprised peripheral blood. All receptors derive from a man aged 70-80 years with COVID-19, enrolled during active disease.

The chain combines TRBV5-4 with TRBJ1-6; possible D gene TRBD1, 6 bases. Per germline, CDR1 SGHNT and CDR2 YYREEE (reference sequence). Between the trimmed V and J ends, which lost 2 bases and 10 bases, there was a span of 16 bases. This CDR3 has 15 amino acids. The CDR3 region has the DNA TGTGCCAGCAGCTTAACCGGGACACAGGGATCACCCCTCCACTTT. It encodes CASSLTGTQGSPLHF.

The J gene is TRBJ1-2, the V gene TRBV5-1; maybe TRBD1 (6 bases). The CDR3 loop spans 15 amino acids. Looked up from germline, CDR1 is SGHRS and CDR2 is YFSETQ. V was cut by 0 bases and J by 0 bases, with 9 bases left in between. In DNA form, the CDR3 reads TGCGCCAGCAGCTTGGACAGGGCTACTAACTATGGCTACACCTTC. It yields the protein CASSLDRATNYGYTF.

The chain carries TRBV19 and TRBJ2-1, with TRBD2 matching 10 bases. The CDR3 length is 14 residues. Per the germline V gene, CDR1 is LNHDA and CDR2 is SQIVND (reference sequence). V lost 5 bases to trimming and J lost 4 bases; unmatched junction nucleotides: 2. Here the CDR3 reads CASSGLAVYNEQFF. In DNA form, the CDR3 reads TGTGCCAGTAGTGGACTAGCGGTGTACAATGAGCAGTTCTTC. Looking up the rest from reference TRBV19 and TRBJ2-1 gives the full variable domain: DGGITQSPKYLFRKEGQNVTLSCEQNLNHDAMYWYRQDPGQGLRLIYYSQIVNDFQKGDIAEGYSVSREKKESFPLTVTSAQKNPTAFYLCASSGLAVYNEQFFGPGTRLTVL.

This chain connects TRBV4-2 to TRBJ1-4, with D possibly TRBD1 on 6 matching bases. With 0 bases removed from V and 8 bases from J, the gap between germline ends came to 16 bases. From germline, CDR1 is LGHNA and CDR2 YNFKEQ. The CDR3 sequence is 16 residues long. For the CDR3, the DNA is TGTGCCAGCAGCCAAGACGGCGGACAGAGGGGGGAAAAACTGTTTTTT. Protein sequence: CASSQDGGQRGEKLFF.

This sequence joins TRBV4-1 and TRBJ2-7, with a possible D match to TRBD1 (7 bases). The ends were cut back, 1 base at V and 2 bases at J, with 12 bases in the middle. The CDR3 totals 15 residues. Germline values: CDR1 MGHRA, CDR2 YSYEKL. CDR3 in DNA: TGCGCCAGCAGCCAAGCTGGAGGGGGCCCCTACGAGCAGTACTTC. Its protein is CASSQAGGGPYEQYF.

The chain couples TRBV11-1 to TRBJ2-7; D gene ambiguous. Germline values: CDR1 SGHAT, CDR2 FQDESV (reference sequence). The CDR3 is 13 residues long. V was pared by 1 base and J by 3 bases, with 7 bases between. CDR3 nucleotides: TGTGCCAGCAGCTTAGATCAGTTCTACGAGCAGTACTTC. Protein: CASSLDQFYEQYF.

V is TRBV6-5 and J is TRBJ1-1; D uncertain. CDR1 MNHEY and CDR2 SVGAGI come from the germline V gene. V lost 6 bases and J 1 base, leaving 9 bases between the germline ends. CDR3 length: 13 residues. The CDR3 reads CASRLTKNTEAFF. The CDR3 nucleotides are TGTGCCAGCAGGCTGACAAAGAACACTGAAGCTTTCTTT.

The rearrangement uses TRBV21-1 and TRBJ2-2; the DNA was not compared with TRBD2, the D call given in the table. TRBV21-1 is classified as a pseudogene. The CDR3 spans 17 residues. DNA for the CDR3: TGTGCCAGCAACCCCTTGACTAGCGGGAGTATAGTCGGGGAGCTGTTTTTT. It encodes CASNPLTSGSIVGELFF.

The chain carries TRBV5-1 and TRBJ2-1, with 8 bases identical to TRBD2. The CDR3 loop spans 15 amino acids. Germline CDR1 is SGHRS and CDR2 is YFSETQ. With 1 base clipped from V and 4 bases from J, the junction kept 4 bases outside the gene matches. The CDR3, as DNA: TGCGCCAGCAGCTTGACCGGGAGGGGGTACAATGAGCAGTTCTTC. It is translated as CASSLTGRGYNEQFF.

The genes are TRBV9 and TRBJ2-4, with a tentative D call TRBD2 (6 bases). Germline V gene data show CDR1 as SGDLS and CDR2 as YYNGEE. Trimming removed 0 bases at V and 9 bases at J, with 13 bases between. This CDR3 has 14 residues. The DNA of the CDR3 is TGTGCCAGCAGCGTAGTGGGGGAGGTAGGCATTCAGTACTTC. Protein product: CASSVVGEVGIQYF. The entire variable domain, with the rest obtained from reference TRBV9 and TRBJ2-4, is as follows: DSGVTQTPKHLITATGQRVTLRCSPRSGDLSVYWYQQSLDQGLQFLIQYYNGEERAKGNILERFSAQQFPDLHSELNLSSLELGDSALYFCASSVVGEVGIQYFGAGTRLSVL.

The chain employs TRBV5-8 and TRBJ1-2, with TRBD1 matching 8 bases. Germline trimming cut 3 bases from V and 5 bases from J; bases unmatched to any gene: 6. In germline, CDR1 is SGHTS, CDR2 YDEGEE. CDR3 size: 14 residues. The CDR3 DNA reads as TGTGCCAGCAGCTCCACCGGGACAGGATATGGCTACACCTTC. Protein product: CASSSTGTGYGYTF.